The 18 T cell receptor beta chains listed next were all sequenced from one sample in a study of glioma-infiltrating T cells. TCR alpha and beta CDR3 regions were amplified from RNA using iRepertoire nested multiplex PCR. Via MiXCR, TCRdb re-called the multiplex PCR reads, giving one row per CDR3 protein. The data show around 350,000 distinct CDR3 sequences, 41% seen once. Sequencing was carried out using glioma tissue, nonneoplastic brain tissue, or PBMCs (not recorded which). Every receptor here comes from a human donor with low-grade glioma or glioblastoma, undergoing nonglioma brain surgery, or in good health (not recorded which).

In this sample, this clonotype turned up a few times. The CDR3 coding sequence is TGTGCCAGCAGTTTATGGAAAGGTGATGGCTACACCTTC. It translates to CASSLWKGDGYTF. The chain has TRBV28 and TRBJ1-2; D unclear. The CDR3 sequence is 13 residues long. Germline CDR1 MDHEN, CDR2 SYDVKM. Trimming pared 0 bases from V and 6 bases from J, leaving 8 bases between.

Sample share makes this clonotype medium-sized. J is TRBJ2-6 and V is TRBV6-2 or TRBV6-3; D unclear. This CDR3 contains 14 residues. Trimming took 2 bases from V and 0 from J, leaving 2 bases between them. Germline CDR1 reads MNHEY; CDR2 reads SVGEGT. The CDR3 DNA reads TGTGCCAGCAGTTACAACTCTGGGGCCAACGTCCTGACTTTC. Amino acid sequence: CASSYNSGANVLTF.

The rearrangement links TRBV27 to TRBJ1-1; D is undetermined. The CDR3 consists of 13 residues. Per the germline V gene, CDR1 is MNHEY and CDR2 is SMNVEV (reference sequence). V was trimmed by 6 bases and J by 5 bases, leaving 13 bases between them. For the CDR3, the DNA is TGTGCCAGCAGGTGGGTCGGAGAGACTGAAGCTTTCTTT. It codes for CASRWVGETEAFF.

J is TRBJ1-5 and V is TRBV5-4; no firm D call. Germline V CDR1 and CDR2: SGHNT, YYREEE (reference sequence). CDR3 length equals 15 residues. The V end was cut by 4 bases, the J end by 0 bases, with 11 bases between. The DNA of the CDR3 is TGTGCCAGCAGCATCCACATGGATAGCAATCAGCCCCAGCATTTT. It yields the protein CASSIHMDSNQPQHF.

The V call is TRBV27, the J call TRBJ1-1; D gene ambiguous. This CDR3 has 13 amino acids. The germline V gene encodes CDR1 MNHEY and CDR2 SMNVEV (reference sequence). This chain's CDR3 is CVSSFTENTEAFF. CDR3 nucleotide sequence: TGTGTTAGCAGTTTCACAGAGAACACTGAAGCTTTCTTT.

The chain uses TRBV20-1 and TRBJ2-7, with a possible D match to TRBD1 (5 bases). The germline V gene encodes CDR1 DFQATT and CDR2 SNEGSKA (reference sequence). CDR3 length equals 14 residues. Trimming left V 1 base short and J 7 bases short, with 17 bases between. CDR3 DNA: TGCAGTGCTAGAGTTTGGCAGGGCCGCGATGAGCAGTACTTC. Encoded protein: CSARVWQGRDEQYF.

This clonotype was recorded once. The rearrangement joins TRBV29-1 to TRBJ1-1; 9 nucleotides line up with TRBD1. Germline CDR1 reads SQVTM; CDR2 reads ANQGSEA. CDR3 size: 15 residues. With 5 bases clipped from V and 4 bases from J, the junction kept 11 bases outside the gene matches. CDR3 protein: CSVRIGTGLGTEAFF. The CDR3 DNA reads TGCAGCGTTCGGATCGGGACAGGGTTGGGCACTGAAGCTTTCTTT.

Note on this clonotype: A far larger clone lies a single base away; this is likely a read error. The chain recombines TRBV27 with TRBJ2-7, with a weak D call TRBD2 (5 bases). Germline assignment: CDR1 MNHEY and CDR2 SMNVEV (reference sequence). The CDR3 totals 12 residues. For the CDR3, the DNA is TGTGCCAGCAGTCCGGGGAGTTACGAGCAGCACTTC. Protein sequence: CASSPGSYEQHF.

The gene calls are TRBV12-3 or TRBV12-4 and TRBJ2-3; no reliable D call. The V end was cut by 2 bases, the J end by 5 bases, with 2 bases between. The CDR3 totals 11 residues. The CDR3 sequence: CASSLIDTQYF. CDR3 in DNA: TGTGCCAGCAGTTTAATAGATACGCAGTATTTT.

Only one count was recorded for this clonotype. This chain connects TRBV2 to TRBJ2-7; D possibly uses TRBD1 or TRBD2 (5 bases each). The V end was cut by 6 bases, the J end by 7 bases, with 16 bases between. The germline gives CDR1 SNHLY, CDR2 FYNNEI. The CDR3 loop spans 13 amino acids. CDR3: CASSGTGTLEQYF. The CDR3 region has the DNA TGTGCCAGCAGCGGGACGGGGACCTTGGAGCAGTACTTC. The variable domain in full, completed from reference TRBV2 and TRBJ2-7, reads EPEVTQTPSHQVTQMGQEVILRCVPISNHLYFYWYRQILGQKVEFLVSFYNNEISEKSEIFDDQFSVERPDGSNFTLKIRSTKLEDSAMYFCASSGTGTLEQYFGPGTRLTVT.

The V gene is TRBV5-1, the J gene TRBJ2-3; D is undetermined. The CDR3 contains 14 residues. Trimming shortened V by 4 bases and J by 1 base, and 10 bases separated the two germline ends. Looked up from germline, CDR1 is SGHRS and CDR2 is YFSETQ. The CDR3 DNA is TGCGCCAGCAGCCCCGACGCCTGCACAGATACGCAGTATTTT. It is translated as CASSPDACTDTQYF.

This clonotype has a count of ten or more. The rearrangement links TRBV28 to TRBJ2-7, with 8 positions matching TRBD2. The CDR3 contains 15 residues. CDR1 MDHEN and CDR2 SYDVKM come from the germline V gene. With V trimmed by 6 bases and J by 1 base, 8 bases remained unmatched. The CDR3 sequence: CASSPTGTRSYEQYF. DNA for the CDR3: TGTGCCAGCAGCCCGACCGGGACTAGATCCTACGAGCAGTACTTC.

The chain couples TRBV6-5 to TRBJ1-6; D remains unclear. Germline V gives CDR1 MNHEY, CDR2 SVGAGI. The CDR3 length is 13 residues. Deletions cut 0 bases from V and 7 bases from J, with 4 bases between. For the CDR3, the DNA is TGTGCCAGCAGTTACTCGAAGAATTCACCCCTCCACTTT. This sequence encodes CASSYSKNSPLHF.

For this clonotype: Being one base from a much bigger clone, this may be a read error. The V gene is TRBV20-1, the J gene TRBJ1-1; D gene unclear. The CDR3 is 11 residues long. Trimming took off 2 bases at V and 7 bases at J, with 8 bases between the two ends. CDR1 is DFQATT, CDR2 SNEGSKA, per germline (reference sequence). The CDR3 nucleotides read TGCAGTGCTAGAAATAACGGTGAAGCTTTCTTT. It yields the protein CSARNNGEAFF.

This clonotype was recorded a few times. The genes are TRBV28 and TRBJ2-3; TRBD2 agrees at 12 bases. This CDR3 is 17 amino acids long. Germline-derived CDR1 and CDR2 are MDHEN and SYDVKM. Germline trimming cut 5 bases from V and 4 bases from J; bases unmatched to any gene: 10. This chain's CDR3 is CASSPWSTSGSADTQYF. CDR3 coding DNA: TGTGCCAGCAGTCCTTGGTCGACTAGCGGGAGCGCAGATACGCAGTATTTT.

V is TRBV7-2 and J is TRBJ1-1; tentative D call: TRBD1 (5 bases). Per germline, CDR1 SGHTA and CDR2 FQGNSA. Trimming cost V 2 bases and J 4 bases, with 14 bases left between them. The CDR3 sequence is 15 residues long. CDR3 loop: CASSLLRGFSTEAFF. CDR3 bases: TGTGCCAGCAGCTTATTACGGGGGTTTAGCACTGAAGCTTTCTTT.

A word on this clonotype: As the CDR3 is not closed by the conserved phenylalanine or tryptophan, this likely results from a read error. The chain uses TRBV20-1 and TRBJ1-1, with D hard to call. The CDR3 has 14 amino acids. The ends were cut back, 0 bases at V and 1 base at J, with 9 bases in the middle. CDR1 DFQATT and CDR2 SNEGSKA come from the germline V gene (reference sequence). This CDR3 is CSARDAGKNTEAFL. The CDR3 bases are TGCAGTGCTAGAGATGCGGGGAAGAACACTGAAGCTTTCCTT.

This clonotype came up a few times. This chain links TRBV19 with TRBJ2-1; 9 bases are a match to TRBD1. V lost 7 bases and J lost 8; bases outside the gene matches: 6. This CDR3 has 13 residues. Per germline, CDR1 LNHDA and CDR2 SQIVND (reference sequence). The DNA for the CDR3 is TGTGCCAGTACGGAACAGGGGGCCTATGAGCAGTTCTTC. This gives the protein CASTEQGAYEQFF.